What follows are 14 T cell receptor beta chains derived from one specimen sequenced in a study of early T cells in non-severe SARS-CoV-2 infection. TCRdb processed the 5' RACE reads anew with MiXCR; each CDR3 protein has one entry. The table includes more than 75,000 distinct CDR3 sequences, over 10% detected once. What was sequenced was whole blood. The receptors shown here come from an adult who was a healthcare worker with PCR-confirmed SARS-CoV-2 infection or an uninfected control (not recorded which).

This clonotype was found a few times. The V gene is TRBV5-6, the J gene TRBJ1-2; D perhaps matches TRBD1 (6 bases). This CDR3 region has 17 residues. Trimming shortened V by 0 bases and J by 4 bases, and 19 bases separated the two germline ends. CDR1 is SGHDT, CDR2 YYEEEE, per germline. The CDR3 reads CASSLDRGTGLGYGYTF. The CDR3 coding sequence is TGTGCCAGCAGCTTGGATCGTGGTACAGGGCTTGGCTATGGCTACACCTTC.

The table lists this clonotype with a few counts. This CDR3 reads CAISSPANEQFF. CDR3 coding DNA: TGTGCCATCAGTTCCCCAGCCAATGAGCAGTTCTTC. The rearrangement joins TRBV10-3 to TRBJ2-1; D is undetermined. CDR1 and CDR2 (germline): ENHRY, SYGVKD. Between the trimmed V and J ends, which lost 5 bases and 6 bases, there was a span of 8 bases. CDR3 size: 12 residues.

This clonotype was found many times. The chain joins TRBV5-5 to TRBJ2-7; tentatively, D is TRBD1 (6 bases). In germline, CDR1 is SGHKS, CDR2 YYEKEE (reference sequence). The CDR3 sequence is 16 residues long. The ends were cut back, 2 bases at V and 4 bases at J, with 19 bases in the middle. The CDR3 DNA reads TGTGCCAGCAGCTTAGGCGGGCGGGCCAGGGGATACGAGCAGTACTTC. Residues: CASSLGGRARGYEQYF. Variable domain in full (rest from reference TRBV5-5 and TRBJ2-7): DAGVTQSPTHLIKTRGQQVTLRCSPISGHKSVSWYQQVLGQGPQFIFQYYEKEERGRGNFPDRFSARQFPNYSSELNVNALLLGDSALYLCASSLGGRARGYEQYFGPGTRLTVT.

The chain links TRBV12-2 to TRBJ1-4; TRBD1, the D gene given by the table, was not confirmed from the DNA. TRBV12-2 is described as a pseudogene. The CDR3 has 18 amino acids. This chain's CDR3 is CASRYWDPGKGTNEKLFF. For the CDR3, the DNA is TGTGCAAGTCGCTATTGGGACCCAGGAAAAGGGACTAATGAAAAACTGTTTTTT.

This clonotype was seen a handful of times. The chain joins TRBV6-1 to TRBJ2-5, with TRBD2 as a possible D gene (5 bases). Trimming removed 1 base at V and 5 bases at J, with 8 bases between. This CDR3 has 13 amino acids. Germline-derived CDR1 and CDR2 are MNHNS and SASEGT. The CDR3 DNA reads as TGTGCCAGCAGTGAAGACAGAGGGGAGACCCAGTACTTC. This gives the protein CASSEDRGETQYF.

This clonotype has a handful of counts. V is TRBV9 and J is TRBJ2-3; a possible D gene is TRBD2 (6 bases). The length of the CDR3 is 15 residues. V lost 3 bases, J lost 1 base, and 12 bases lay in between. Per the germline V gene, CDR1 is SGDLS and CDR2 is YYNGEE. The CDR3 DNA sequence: TGTGCCAGCAGCGCGCGGGAACCACGCACAGATACGCAGTATTTT. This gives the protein CASSAREPRTDTQYF.

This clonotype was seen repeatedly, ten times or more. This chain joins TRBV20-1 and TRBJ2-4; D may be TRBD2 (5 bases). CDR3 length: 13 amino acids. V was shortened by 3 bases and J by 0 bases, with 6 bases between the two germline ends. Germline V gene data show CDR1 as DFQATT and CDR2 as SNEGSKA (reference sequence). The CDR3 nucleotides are TGCAGTGCTAGGGACTTAGCCAAAAACATTCAGTACTTC. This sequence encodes CSARDLAKNIQYF.

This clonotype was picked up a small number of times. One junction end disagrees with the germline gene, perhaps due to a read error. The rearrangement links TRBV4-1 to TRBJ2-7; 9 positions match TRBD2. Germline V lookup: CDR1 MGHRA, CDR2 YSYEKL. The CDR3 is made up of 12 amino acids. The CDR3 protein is CASSQDGLAIRF. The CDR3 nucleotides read TGCGCCAGCAGCCAGGACGGACTAGCGATCCGCTTC.

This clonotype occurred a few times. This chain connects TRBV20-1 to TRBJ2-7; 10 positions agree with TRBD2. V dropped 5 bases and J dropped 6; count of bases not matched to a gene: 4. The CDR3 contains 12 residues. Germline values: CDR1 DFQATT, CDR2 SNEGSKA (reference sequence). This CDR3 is CSALSGGSEQYF. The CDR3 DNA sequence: TGCAGTGCTCTTAGCGGGGGGAGCGAGCAGTACTTC.

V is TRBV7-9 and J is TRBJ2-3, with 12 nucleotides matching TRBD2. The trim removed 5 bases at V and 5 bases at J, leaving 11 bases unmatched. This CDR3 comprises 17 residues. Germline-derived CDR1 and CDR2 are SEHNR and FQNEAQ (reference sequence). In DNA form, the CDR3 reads TGTGCCAGCAGCCCCGCCCGACTAGCGGGAGTAATAGATACGCAGTATTTT. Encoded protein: CASSPARLAGVIDTQYF.

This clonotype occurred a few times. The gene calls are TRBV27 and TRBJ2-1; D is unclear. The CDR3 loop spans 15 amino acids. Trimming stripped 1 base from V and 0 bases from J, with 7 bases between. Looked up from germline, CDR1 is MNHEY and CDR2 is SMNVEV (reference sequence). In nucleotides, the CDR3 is TGTGCCAGCAGTTTATTTCGAACCTCCTACAATGAGCAGTTCTTC. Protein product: CASSLFRTSYNEQFF.

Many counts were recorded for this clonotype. The DNA for the CDR3 is TGTGCCAGCTCACCACGACTAGCGGGAGGGCCAGATACGCAGTATTTT. Translation gives CASSPRLAGGPDTQYF. The gene calls are TRBV18 and TRBJ2-3, with 14 bases fitting TRBD2. The CDR3 length is 16 residues. V trimming: 1 base; J trimming: 4 bases; junction bases outside the gene matches: 1. Germline-derived CDR1 and CDR2 are KGHSH and LQKENI.

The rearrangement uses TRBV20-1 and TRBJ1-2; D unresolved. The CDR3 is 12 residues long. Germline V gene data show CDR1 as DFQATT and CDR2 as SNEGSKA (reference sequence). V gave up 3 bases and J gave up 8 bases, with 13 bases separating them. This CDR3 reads CSASHRSGGYTF. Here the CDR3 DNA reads TGCAGTGCTAGCCATAGGAGCGGGGGCTACACCTTC.

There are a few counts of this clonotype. This CDR3 reads CASVAWDSEAFF. The CDR3 DNA is TGTGCCAGCGTTGCGTGGGACAGTGAAGCTTTCTTT. The V gene is TRBV7-9, the J gene TRBJ1-1; 7 bases fit TRBD1. The CDR3 is made up of 12 amino acids. The germline gives CDR1 SEHNR, CDR2 FQNEAQ (reference sequence). Trimming took 8 bases from V and 7 from J; bases not matched to a gene: 7.